These T cell receptor beta chains were read from a single sample in a study of blood T cell repertoires in COVID-19. Clones were sequenced by immunoSEQ multiplex PCR, and TCRdb holds only the in-frame ones, with some missing. Of about 290,000 clones listed, 89% were seen once; the top ten hold over 8.5%. The specimen sequenced was peripheral blood. All receptors come from a woman aged 25 to 39 with COVID-19, enrolled during active disease. Each CDR3 is given with its conserved first and last residue.

13 TRBV27 CASSLTGHNEQFF
15 TRBV18 CASLDREATNEKLFF
14 TRBV12-5 CASGMTGDRTEAFF
17 TRBV7-8 CASSLDDTGKRTQPQHF
15 TRBV4-1 CASSQERRRGYEQYF
12 TRBV5-1 CASSGTGTEAFF
17 TRBV5-1 CASSFLAGGTSTDTQYF
14 TRBV3-1/TRBV3-2 CASSTTGGAETQYF
16 TRBV4-1 CASSLIAGGLYNEQFF
14 TRBV6-5 CASRRTGLTDTQYF
13 TRBV19 CASSPRTSYEQYF
15 TRBV6-1 CASSKRTGAPYGYTF
13 TRBV7-9 CASSAGVTDTQYF
15 TRBV6-5 CASSYSADKNSPLHF
15 TRBV7-2 CASSHIPTGTGELFF
15 TRBV2 CASSAGQGARYEQYF
15 TRBV18 CASSPTRTATYGYTF
11 TRBV7-7 CASSLAGQNTF
13 TRBV12-3/TRBV12-4 CASSSLRGNEQFF
15 TRBV2 CASSAGGAWTDTQYF
14 TRBV2 CASSERTNTGELFF
14 TRBV3-1/TRBV3-2 CASSRAGGDQPQHF
15 TRBV13 CASSSPPRSTGELFF
18 TRBV7-9 CASSSGRIAGPSYNEQFF
15 TRBV6-5 CASSTGLALTDTQYF
17 TRBV7-6 CASSPRRLGQRSYEQYF
12 TRBV6-2/TRBV6-3 CASSSRAGELFF
16 TRBV2 CASSRWSPPTNTEAFF
15 TRBV27 CASSLQGNSYNEQFF
16 TRBV6-5 CASSYELAGGPETQYF